The 22 T cell receptor beta chains presented below share a single source sample, sequenced in a study of T-cell memory formation after mild COVID-19. Each CDR3 protein gets one entry after TCRdb re-called the 5' RACE reads with MiXCR. The sample lists fewer than 650,000 distinct CDR3 sequences; about a fifth were seen once. Sequencing input: PBMCs or a T cell subset sorted from them (not recorded which). The receptors shown here come from an adult woman who had mild COVID-19 (a few samples of this study predate the infection). Cell type and time point are not known.

This clonotype was seen repeatedly, ten times or more. J is TRBJ2-5 and V is TRBV20-1, with TRBD2 identical over 7 bases. Germline V gives CDR1 DFQATT, CDR2 SNEGSKA (reference sequence). Trimming at V came to 4 bases and at J to 6 bases, leaving 11 bases not matched to a gene. This CDR3 comprises 14 residues. The CDR3 here is CSATDLAVMKTQYF. CDR3 nucleotide sequence: TGCAGTGCTACCGATCTAGCGGTCATGAAGACCCAGTACTTC.

The V and J genes are TRBV4-3 and TRBJ2-1, with 13 bases identical to TRBD2. V lost 1 base, J lost 4 bases, and 7 bases stayed unmatched. CDR3 size: 18 residues. Germline V gene sequence: CDR1 LGHNA, CDR2 YSLEER. CDR3 in amino acids: CASSQVTGTSGDYNEQFF. Written as DNA, the CDR3 is TGCGCCAGCAGCCAAGTGACCGGGACTAGCGGGGATTACAATGAGCAGTTCTTC.

This clonotype has ten or more counts. The rearrangement links TRBV27 to TRBJ2-7; 9 bases match TRBD2. The CDR3 totals 15 residues. V shed 1 base, J shed 2 bases, and the junction held 3 bases outside the gene matches. Germline V gene lookup returns CDR1 MNHEY and CDR2 SMNVEV (reference sequence). Here the CDR3 reads CASSLLLAGPYEQYF. DNA of the CDR3: TGTGCCAGCAGTTTATTACTAGCGGGCCCCTACGAGCAGTACTTC.

By its share, this clonotype is medium-sized. DNA of the CDR3: TGTGCCAGCAGCTTTCCTGGCACTGAAGCTTTCTTT. Translation: CASSFPGTEAFF. The rearrangement joins TRBV7-9 to TRBJ1-1; D unresolved. This CDR3 comprises 12 residues. Trimming shortened V by 3 bases and J by 4 bases, and 6 bases separated the two germline ends. Germline CDR1 reads SEHNR; CDR2 reads FQNEAQ (reference sequence).

This clonotype has more than one count but fewer than ten. The chain carries TRBV29-1 and TRBJ1-2; tentatively, D is TRBD1 (6 bases). The CDR3 length is 14 residues. Trimming stripped 7 bases from V and 4 bases from J, with 19 bases between. The germline gives CDR1 SQVTM, CDR2 ANQGSEA. This chain's CDR3 is CSGGDVGGSYGYTF. CDR3 in DNA: TGCAGCGGCGGTGACGTGGGGGGCTCCTATGGCTACACCTTC.

The genes are TRBV18 and TRBJ1-5, with no clear D. In germline, CDR1 is KGHSH, CDR2 LQKENI. Trimming stripped 4 bases from V and 3 bases from J, with 10 bases between. This CDR3 contains 14 residues. In DNA form, the CDR3 reads TGTGCCAGCTCACTACCCCAGCCCAATCAGCCCCAGCATTTT. Translation: CASSLPQPNQPQHF.

The chain recombines TRBV27 with TRBJ2-7; the match to TRBD1 covers 7 bases. This CDR3 spans 14 amino acids. Trimming at V came to 5 bases and at J to 3 bases, leaving 7 bases not matched to a gene. Germline assignment: CDR1 MNHEY and CDR2 SMNVEV (reference sequence). The CDR3 sequence is CASSLRDRNYEQYF. DNA for the CDR3: TGTGCCAGCAGTCTGAGGGACAGAAACTACGAGCAGTACTTC.

In its sample, this clonotype was seen a few times. The chain uses TRBV20-1 and TRBJ2-7; TRBD2 aligns across 8 bases. The V gene's germline CDR1 is DFQATT and CDR2 SNEGSKA (reference sequence). The ends lost 3 bases at V and 4 bases at J; junction bases unmatched: 8. The CDR3 is made up of 14 amino acids. CDR3 residues: CSASSSSGFYEQYF. DNA for the CDR3: TGCAGTGCTAGCTCGTCTAGCGGGTTTTACGAGCAGTACTTC.

This clonotype was found a few times. The rearrangement uses TRBV5-1 and TRBJ2-2; TRBD1 or TRBD2 may be the D gene (5 bases each). V shed 7 bases and J shed 7 bases, with 17 bases lying between them. Per germline, CDR1 SGHRS and CDR2 YFSETQ. There are 14 residues in the CDR3. This CDR3 reads CASRPPGAIGELFF. For the CDR3, the DNA is TGCGCCAGCCGACCCCCCGGGGCGATCGGGGAGCTGTTTTTT.

The chain recombines TRBV20-1 with TRBJ2-3, with a tentative D call TRBD2 (5 bases). The germline V gene has CDR1 DFQATT and CDR2 SNEGSKA (reference sequence). This CDR3 has 14 amino acids. V shed 6 bases and J shed 0 bases, with 13 bases lying between them. CDR3 protein: CSARATTSTDTQYF. DNA for the CDR3: TGCAGTGCGAGGGCGACAACCAGCACAGATACGCAGTATTTT.

This clonotype has more than one count but fewer than ten. V gene TRBV9 combines with J gene TRBJ2-2; D uncertain. V was cut by 2 bases and J by 8 bases, with 10 bases left in between. CDR3 size: 13 residues. Germline CDR1 and CDR2: SGDLS and YYNGEE. CDR3 DNA: TGTGCCAGCAGCGTCCCTCCTGTAGGGGAGCTGTTTTTT. It translates to CASSVPPVGELFF.

This clonotype was counted between two and nine times. V is TRBV12-3 or TRBV12-4 and J is TRBJ2-1; 8 bases match TRBD2. Unmatched junction bases numbered 13, after V lost 6 bases and J lost 6 bases. CDR3 length: 16 amino acids. The CDR3, as DNA: TGTGCCAGCAGCCCCAGCGGACTAGCAAGGGGCAATGAGCAGTTCTTC. Amino acids: CASSPSGLARGNEQFF.

A few counts support this clonotype. V gene TRBV7-2 combines with J gene TRBJ1-4; tentatively, D is TRBD1 (6 bases). CDR1 and CDR2 from the germline V gene are SGHTA and FQGNSA. Trimming took off 4 bases at V and 12 bases at J, with 18 bases between the two ends. This CDR3 spans 14 amino acids. CDR3 DNA sequence: TGTGCCAGCAGCTGGGGGCGGCAGCAACGGCAACTGTTTTTT. Residues: CASSWGRQQRQLFF.

The chain's CDR3 is CATSRVLSYNSPLHF. CDR3 in DNA: TGTGCCACCAGCAGAGTCCTAAGCTATAATTCACCCCTCCACTTT. The rearrangement links TRBV15 to TRBJ1-6, with unresolved D. Germline assignment: CDR1 LNHNV and CDR2 YYDKDF (reference sequence). The V end lost 1 base, the J end lost 3 bases, and 7 bases lay between the germline ends. The CDR3 is 15 amino acids.

This clonotype has a count of ten or more. The chain has TRBV14 and TRBJ2-5; weak D call: TRBD2 (7 bases). The CDR3 covers 14 residues. Trimming shortened V by 1 base and J by 4 bases, and 10 bases separated the two germline ends. Looked up from germline, CDR1 is SGHDN and CDR2 is FVKESK. The CDR3 loop is CASSQGAGAETQYF. CDR3 in DNA: TGTGCCAGCAGCCAAGGTGCGGGGGCAGAGACCCAGTACTTC.

This CDR3 is CASSPSAETQYF. CDR3 bases: TGTGCCAGCAGTCCCTCCGCTGAGACCCAGTACTTC. The chain has TRBV4-2 and TRBJ2-5, with D unresolved. Trimming took 6 bases from V and 5 from J, leaving 10 bases between them. Germline V lookup: CDR1 LGHNA, CDR2 YNFKEQ. The CDR3 is 12 residues long.

The chain joins TRBV23-1 to TRBJ2-3; D is unclear. TRBV23-1 is labeled an ORF, and its function is uncertain. The CDR3 runs to 17 residues. Between the trimmed V and J ends, which lost 2 bases and 0 bases, there was a span of 15 bases. CDR3 sequence (DNA): TGCGCCAGCAGTCAAAGATCGGTGCAATCTAGCACAGATACGCAGTATTTT. It is translated as CASSQRSVQSSTDTQYF.

The chain uses TRBV5-1 and TRBJ1-2; no reliable D call. Germline V gene lookup returns CDR1 SGHRS and CDR2 YFSETQ. V was cut by 4 bases and J by 0 bases, with 13 bases left in between. The CDR3 consists of 15 residues. This CDR3 is CASSVRTDANYGYTF. The CDR3 DNA sequence: TGCGCCAGCAGCGTCCGTACAGACGCTAACTATGGCTACACCTTC.

Only a few counts were recorded for this clonotype. V gene TRBV30 combines with J gene TRBJ2-1; D is possibly TRBD1 (6 bases). Germline values: CDR1 GTSNPN, CDR2 SVGIG (reference sequence). Trimming cost V 1 base and J 0 bases, with 13 bases left between them. CDR3 size: 16 residues. The CDR3 DNA reads as TGTGCCTGGAGTGGAGGGACATCGAGCTCCTACAATGAGCAGTTCTTC. Protein: CAWSGGTSSSYNEQFF.

The CDR3 nucleotides are TGTGCCAGCAGCCCGAGGACCTTGCTCCCCTACGAGCAGTACTTC. It yields the protein CASSPRTLLPYEQYF. The V call is TRBV13, the J call TRBJ2-7; no definite D call. This CDR3 contains 15 residues. The V gene's germline CDR1 is PRHDT and CDR2 FYEKMQ (reference sequence). V lost 5 bases, J lost 2 bases, and 16 bases lay in between.

The chain carries TRBV9 and TRBJ1-5; D is unresolved. Per germline, CDR1 SGDLS and CDR2 YYNGEE. Trimming removed 0 bases at V and 2 bases at J, with 3 bases between. The CDR3 has 13 residues. The DNA of the CDR3 is TGTGCCAGCAGCGTAGATGGCAATCAGCCCCAGCATTTT. It translates to CASSVDGNQPQHF.

The V and J genes are TRBV29-1 and TRBJ2-2; D is unresolved. This CDR3 spans 15 amino acids. V shed 4 bases and J shed 3 bases, with 15 bases lying between them. Germline values: CDR1 SQVTM, CDR2 ANQGSEA. CDR3 region: CSVVTASTDTGELFF. CDR3 bases: TGCAGCGTTGTAACCGCTAGTACGGACACCGGGGAGCTGTTTTTT.